The rows below give T cell receptor beta chains drawn from one sample of a study of cytomegalovirus exposure and HLA in healthy donors. Some clones are missing from TCRdb's copy, which holds only in-frame ones; the method was immunoSEQ multiplex PCR. The sample has some 160,000 clones, 80% to 90% seen once; the top ten hold over 1.5%. Sequencing was carried out using PBMCs. The source of these receptors is a woman younger than 35 in good health and CMV-seronegative. Both conserved end residues are part of each CDR3. D genes are given only for firm matches. Clone size appears in some rows only: once, few, many, or a class for an expanded clone.

v_call	clone_size	d_call	j_call	cdr3_aa	cdr3_nt
TRBV4-1	-	TRBD2	TRBJ2-7	CASSQGRGEYEQYF	TGCGCCAGCAGCCAAGGGCGGGGGGAGTACGAGCAGTACTTC
TRBV7-9	-	-	TRBJ1-5	CASSLGGENQPQHF	TGTGCCAGCAGCTTGGGCGGGGAAAATCAGCCCCAGCATTTT
TRBV7-2	-	-	TRBJ1-6	CASSFSGGNSPLHF	TGTGCCAGCAGCTTCTCCGGGGGAAATTCACCCCTCCACTTT
TRBV7-9	-	-	TRBJ1-1	CASTRTDEAFF	TGTGCCAGCACCCGGACAGATGAAGCTTTCTTT
TRBV5-1	-	-	TRBJ2-7	CASSLAGDEQYF	TGCGCCAGCAGCTTGGCAGGGGATGAGCAGTACTTC
TRBV5-1	few	-	TRBJ2-7	CASSTDSSYEQYF	TGCGCCAGCAGTACGGACAGCTCCTACGAGCAGTACTTC
TRBV5-4	-	TRBD1	TRBJ1-6	CASSAGQGAPVGSPLHF	TGTGCCAGCAGCGCGGGACAGGGGGCTCCAGTAGGTTCACCCCTCCACTTT
TRBV28	-	TRBD2	TRBJ2-1	CASSPPLGRDRNEQFF	TGTGCCAGCAGTCCCCCCCTAGGGAGGGACCGCAATGAGCAGTTCTTC
TRBV6-1	-	-	TRBJ2-5	CASSGSGEQYF	TGTGCCAGCAGTGGCTCTGGGGAGCAGTACTTC
TRBV18	-	-	TRBJ1-1	CASSPLTGRETEAFF	TGTGCCAGCTCACCACTTACAGGGCGTGAAACTGAAGCTTTCTTT
TRBV28	-	TRBD1	TRBJ1-2	CASSLLGGQGDYGYTF	TGTGCCAGCAGTTTACTCGGGGGACAGGGTGACTATGGCTACACCTTC
TRBV5-4	-	TRBD1	TRBJ2-3	CASRPGQGTDTQYF	TGTGCCAGCCGTCCGGGACAGGGCACAGATACGCAGTATTTT
TRBV18	-	TRBD1	TRBJ1-1	CASSPSPTGSTEAFF	TGTGCCAGCTCACCCAGCCCGACAGGGTCCACTGAAGCTTTCTTT